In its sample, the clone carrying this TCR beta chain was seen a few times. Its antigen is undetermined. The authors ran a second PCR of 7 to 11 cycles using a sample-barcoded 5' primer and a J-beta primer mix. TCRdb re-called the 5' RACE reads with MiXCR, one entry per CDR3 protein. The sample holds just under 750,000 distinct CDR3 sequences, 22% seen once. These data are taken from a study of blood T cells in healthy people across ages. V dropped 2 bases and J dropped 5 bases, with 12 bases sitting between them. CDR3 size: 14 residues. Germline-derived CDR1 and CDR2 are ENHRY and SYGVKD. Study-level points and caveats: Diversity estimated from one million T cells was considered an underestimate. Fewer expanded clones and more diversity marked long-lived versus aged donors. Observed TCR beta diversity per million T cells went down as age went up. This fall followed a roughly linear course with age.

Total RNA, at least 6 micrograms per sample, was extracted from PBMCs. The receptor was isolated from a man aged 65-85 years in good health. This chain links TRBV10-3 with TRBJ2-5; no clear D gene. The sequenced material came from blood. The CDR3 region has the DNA TGTGCCATCAGTGAGGGGGATGGGTTCGAGACCCAGTACTTC. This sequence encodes CAISEGDGFETQYF.